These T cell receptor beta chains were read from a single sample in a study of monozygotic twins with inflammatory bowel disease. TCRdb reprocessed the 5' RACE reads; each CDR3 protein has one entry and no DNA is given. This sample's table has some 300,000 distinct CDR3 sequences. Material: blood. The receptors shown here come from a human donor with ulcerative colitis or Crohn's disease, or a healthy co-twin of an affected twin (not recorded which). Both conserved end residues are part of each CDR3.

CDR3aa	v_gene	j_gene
CASSYSLAGGPRYEQYF	TRBV6-2/TRBV6-3	TRBJ2-7
CASKEGLSTDTQYF	TRBV6-2/TRBV6-3	TRBJ2-3
CASSLSTLPVGGGYTF	TRBV28	TRBJ1-2
CASSQDHLGGGSQTQYF	TRBV4-3	TRBJ2-5
CSAGNGDLSKLFF	TRBV20-1	TRBJ1-4
CASSFPYYGYTF	TRBV12-3/TRBV12-4	TRBJ1-2
CASRLQGVGEKLFF	TRBV28	TRBJ1-4
CATSDPTTEIYEQYF	TRBV24-1	TRBJ2-7
CASSVGGKGPPYEQYF	TRBV9	TRBJ2-7
CASKASRTKYNEQFF	TRBV12-3/TRBV12-4	TRBJ2-1
CASSPNLPGGLDTQYF	TRBV28	TRBJ2-3
CASSFLAGFQETQYF	TRBV7-7	TRBJ2-5
CASTPSWGAGETQYF	TRBV28	TRBJ2-5
CASRIGTGTNNSPLHF	TRBV7-9	TRBJ1-6
CASSSDGYGYTF	TRBV7-2	TRBJ1-2
CASSSQTGRNTGELFF	TRBV9	TRBJ2-2
CSARPPGTANQPQHF	TRBV20-1	TRBJ1-5
CASSLTVNSPLHF	TRBV7-2	TRBJ1-6
CASSFSGGEETQYF	TRBV5-6	TRBJ2-5
CASELAGGNNEQFF	TRBV28	TRBJ2-1
CASSPRDNTEAFF	TRBV5-1	TRBJ1-1
CSVRGGSYEQYF	TRBV29-1	TRBJ2-7
CSARSGASNQPQHF	TRBV20-1	TRBJ1-5